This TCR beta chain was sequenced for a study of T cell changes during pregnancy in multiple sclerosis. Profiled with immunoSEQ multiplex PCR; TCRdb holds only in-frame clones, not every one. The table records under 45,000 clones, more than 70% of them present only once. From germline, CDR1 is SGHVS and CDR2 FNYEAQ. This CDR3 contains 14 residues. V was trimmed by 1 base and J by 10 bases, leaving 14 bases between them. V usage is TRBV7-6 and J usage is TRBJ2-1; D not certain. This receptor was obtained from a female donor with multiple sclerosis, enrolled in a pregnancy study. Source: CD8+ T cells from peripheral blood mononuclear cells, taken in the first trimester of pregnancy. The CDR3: CASSLEAGSIEQFF. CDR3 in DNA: TGTGCCAGCAGCTTAGAAGCAGGAAGTATCGAGCAGTTCTTC.